This is a list of T cell receptor beta chains from one sample in a study of control samples from healthy donors and cancer patients. Produced via immunoSEQ multiplex PCR; TCRdb's table is partial and in-frame only. In the table there are around 150,000 clones, roughly 94% of which are singletons. Material for sequencing was PBMCs. These receptors all stem from a man aged 55 to 70 with colorectal cancer. CDR3s include the opening cysteine and the closing phenylalanine or tryptophan. The D gene is left open where the match is weak.

J gene | D gene | V gene | CDR3 protein
TRBJ1-1 | TRBD1 | TRBV19 | CASSPPYRGRVNTEAFF
TRBJ1-2 | . | TRBV30 | CAWSVLHSEGGYTF
TRBJ1-3 | . | TRBV30 | CAYATDISFSGNTIYF
TRBJ1-1 | TRBD1 | TRBV25-1 | CASSLGQVGSTEAFF
TRBJ2-5 | . | TRBV30 | CAWRGDLPFQETQYF
TRBJ2-1 | . | TRBV6-5 | CASRTEITYNEQFF
TRBJ1-4 | TRBD1 | TRBV2 | CASSVRQGAEKLFF
TRBJ1-1 | . | TRBV5-6 | CASSLASFGEGTEAFF
TRBJ2-7 | TRBD1 | TRBV5-4 | CASSLQGQGEQYF
TRBJ2-3 | . | TRBV5-1 | CASSLGQISTDTQYF
TRBJ1-3 | . | TRBV7-2 | CASSPYMYSGNTIYF
TRBJ2-1 | . | TRBV4-1 | CASSLLKGGPDNEQFF
TRBJ2-2 | . | TRBV25-1 | CASSVGTSNTGELFF
TRBJ1-5 | . | TRBV3-1/TRBV3-2 | CASSQAGTQDQPQHF
TRBJ2-3 | . | TRBV6-5 | CATDPTSTDTQYF
TRBJ2-3 | . | TRBV5-6 | CASSQVQGRRDTQYF
TRBJ1-1 | . | TRBV7-8 | CASSVTGTEAFF
TRBJ2-2 | TRBD1 | TRBV9 | CASSSIQGATGELFF
TRBJ1-2 | TRBD1 | TRBV30 | CAWSGTGVRGYTF
TRBJ1-6 | TRBD1 | TRBV25-1 | CASSDRDPGAPLHF
TRBJ2-5 | TRBD2 | TRBV7-2 | CASSLRRLAGVETQYF
TRBJ2-2 | . | TRBV29-1 | CSAYSTGELFF
TRBJ1-2 | TRBD1 | TRBV27 | CASSPPGQLMIGYTF
TRBJ2-3 | TRBD2 | TRBV27 | CASSLSTSDFGTQYF
TRBJ2-7 | . | TRBV12-3/TRBV12-4 | CASSFEGSYEQYF
TRBJ2-1 | . | TRBV5-6 | CASSIDLFLGHNEQFF
TRBJ1-2 | . | TRBV25-1 | CASSESTGRSGYTF
TRBJ2-3 | TRBD2 | TRBV5-1 | CASSLEAGGSTDTQYF
TRBJ2-5 | TRBD2 | TRBV7-2 | CASSGTREETQYF
TRBJ1-2 | . | TRBV9 | CASSVGQTNYGYTF
TRBJ1-5 | TRBD1 | TRBV19 | CASRSGQGFNQPQHF
TRBJ2-1 | TRBD1 | TRBV24-1 | CATSDYPGQGSYNEQFF
TRBJ1-2 | . | TRBV5-1 | CASSPGTPSLVYGYTF
TRBJ2-7 | . | TRBV30 | CAWNRGDKYEQYF
TRBJ1-4 | . | TRBV7-9 | CASSLFTVNEKLFF
TRBJ1-1 | . | TRBV30 | CAWSGAMQGKAFF
TRBJ2-7 | TRBD1 | TRBV11-2 | CASSFPGTGAVEQYF
TRBJ1-6 | . | TRBV6-1 | CASSENPLRGNSPLHF
TRBJ2-5 | . | TRBV11-3 | CASSLNLKETQYF
TRBJ1-5 | . | TRBV6-6 | CASSLTYASWQGNQPQHF